The present T cell receptor (beta chain) was sequenced within a study of naive and memory T cell subsets. Trimming cost V 4 bases and J 7 bases, with 8 bases left between them. CDR3 size: 12 residues. CDR1 is LGHDT, CDR2 YNNKEL, per germline (reference sequence). An equimolar mix of two oligonucleotides served as the beta constant-region primer for TRBC1 and TRBC2. TCRdb reanalysed the UMI-ligation and nested PCR reads using MiXCR and keeps one entry per CDR3 protein. The table records about 90,000 distinct CDR3 sequences, roughly 7.3% of them present only once. What was sequenced was central memory CD4+ T cells from blood. This TCR was recovered from a human donor in good health. The V gene is TRBV3-1, the J gene TRBJ1-5; weak D call: TRBD1 (6 bases). CDR3 sequence: CASSRGQQPQHF. Here the CDR3 DNA reads TGTGCCAGCAGCCGGGGGCAACAGCCCCAGCATTTT. Looking up the rest from reference TRBV3-1 and TRBJ1-5 gives the full variable domain: DTAVSQTPKYLVTQMGNDKSIKCEQNLGHDTMYWYKQDSKKFLKIMFSYNNKELIINETVPNRFSPKSPDKAHLNLHINSLELGDSAVYFCASSRGQQPQHFGDGTRLSIL.